Here is one T cell receptor (beta chain) with its context. The entry originates in a study of CD8 T cells in Susac syndrome. cDNA came from about 0.5 to 1 ug RNA primed by random hexamers. MiXCR, run by TCRdb on the immunoSEQ multiplex PCR reads, gives a single entry per CDR3 protein. The top ten hold about 0.15% of the sample, which has 150,000 to 200,000 distinct CDR3 sequences, 85% to 95% seen once. Germline V lookup: CDR1 LGHDT, CDR2 YNNKEL (reference sequence). Between the trimmed V and J ends, which lost 0 bases and 0 bases, there was a span of 9 bases. The CDR3 runs 15 residues. This receptor was identified in a human donor with multiple sclerosis. This chain joins TRBV3-1 and TRBJ2-7, with unresolved D. The material sequenced was CD8+ T cells from PBMCs. This CDR3 reads CASSQEFGNSYEQYF. The CDR3 bases are TGTGCCAGCAGCCAAGAGTTTGGGAACTCCTACGAGCAGTACTTC.